This TCR beta chain was sequenced for a study of shared clonotypes between healthy human individuals. Findings and limits, study-wide: The sampled material consisted only of blood, and tissue repertoires are likely to differ.

An even split of each subset's genomic DNA across several immunoSEQ plates was performed. Sequencing was performed with immunoSEQ multiplex PCR; in TCRdb, only in-frame clones are kept and a portion is missing. The sample carries 800,000 to 1,200,000 clones, around 82% recorded once. With regard to this clone: The target antigen is unknown.

The V and J ends lost 5 bases and 5 bases respectively, with 12 bases between them. The CDR3 contains 13 residues. Germline V gene sequence: CDR1 KGHSH, CDR2 LQKENI. Sequences were obtained from memory CD4+ T cells from PBMCs. Described subset: CD45RA-negative fraction. The source is a man younger than 35 in good health. Some clones in this sample may be carry-over from other donors' samples. The rearrangement uses TRBV18 and TRBJ1-2, with D uncertain. CDR3 sequence reads: CASSSALPYGYTF. The CDR3 DNA reads TGTGCCAGCTCATCGGCTCTACCTTATGGCTACACCTTC.